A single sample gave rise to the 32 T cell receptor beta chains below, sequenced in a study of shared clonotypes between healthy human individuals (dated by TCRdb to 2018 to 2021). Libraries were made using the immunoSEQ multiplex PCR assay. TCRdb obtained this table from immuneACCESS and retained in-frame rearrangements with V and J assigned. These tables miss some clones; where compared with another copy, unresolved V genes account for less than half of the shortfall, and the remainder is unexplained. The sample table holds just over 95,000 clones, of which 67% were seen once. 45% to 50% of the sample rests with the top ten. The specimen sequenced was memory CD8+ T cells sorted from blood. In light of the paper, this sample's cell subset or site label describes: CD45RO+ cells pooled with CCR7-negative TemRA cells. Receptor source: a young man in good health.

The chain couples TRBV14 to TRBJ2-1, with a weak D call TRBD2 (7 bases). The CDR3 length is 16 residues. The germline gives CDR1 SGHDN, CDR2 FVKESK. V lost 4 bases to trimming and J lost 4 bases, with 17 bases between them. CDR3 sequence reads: CASSPGGGTTYNEQFF. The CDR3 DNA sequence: TGTGCCAGCAGCCCGGGGGGAGGGACAACTTACAATGAGCAGTTCTTC.

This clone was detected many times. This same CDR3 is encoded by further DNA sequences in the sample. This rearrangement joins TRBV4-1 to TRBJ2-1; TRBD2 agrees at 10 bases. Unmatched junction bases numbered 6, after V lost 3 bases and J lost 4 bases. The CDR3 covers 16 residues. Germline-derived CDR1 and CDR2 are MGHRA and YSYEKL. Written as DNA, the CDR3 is TGCGCCAGCAGCCACAGGACTAGCGGTAGTTACAATGAGCAGTTCTTC. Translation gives CASSHRTSGSYNEQFF.

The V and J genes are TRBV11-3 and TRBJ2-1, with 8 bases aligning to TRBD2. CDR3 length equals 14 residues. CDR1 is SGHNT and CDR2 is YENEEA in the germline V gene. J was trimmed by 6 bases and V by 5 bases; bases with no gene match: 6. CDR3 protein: CASSLAGNRNEQFF. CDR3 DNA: TGTGCCAGCAGCCTAGCGGGTAATCGCAATGAGCAGTTCTTC.

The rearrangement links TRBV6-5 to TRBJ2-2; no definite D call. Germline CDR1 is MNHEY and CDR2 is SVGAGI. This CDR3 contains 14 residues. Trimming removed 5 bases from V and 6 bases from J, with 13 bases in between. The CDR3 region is CASSQDPTPGELFF. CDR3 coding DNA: TGTGCCAGCAGTCAGGACCCTACCCCCGGGGAGCTGTTTTTT.

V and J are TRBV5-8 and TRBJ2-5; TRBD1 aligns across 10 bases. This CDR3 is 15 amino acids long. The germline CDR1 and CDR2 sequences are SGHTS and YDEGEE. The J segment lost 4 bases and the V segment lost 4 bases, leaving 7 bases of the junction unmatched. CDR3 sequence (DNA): TGTGCCAGCAGCATAAGACAGGGGGCAAGAGAGACCCAGTACTTC. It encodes CASSIRQGARETQYF.

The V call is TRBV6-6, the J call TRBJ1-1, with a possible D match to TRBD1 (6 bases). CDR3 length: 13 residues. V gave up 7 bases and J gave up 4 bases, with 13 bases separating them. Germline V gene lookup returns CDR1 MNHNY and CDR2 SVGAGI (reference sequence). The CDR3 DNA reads TGTGCCAGCACCAGAATAGGGGGCACTGAAGCTTTCTTT. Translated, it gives CASTRIGGTEAFF.

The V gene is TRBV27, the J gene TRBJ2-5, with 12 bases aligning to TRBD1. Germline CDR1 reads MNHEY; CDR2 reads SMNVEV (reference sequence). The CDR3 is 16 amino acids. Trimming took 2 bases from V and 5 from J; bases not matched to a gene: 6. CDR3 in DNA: TGTGCCAGCAGTTTAGGGACAGGGGGCGTGTTGGAGACCCAGTACTTC. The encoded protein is CASSLGTGGVLETQYF.

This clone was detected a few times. The CDR3 loop reads CSLKTGTGHTDTQYF. DNA of the CDR3: TGCAGCCTCAAAACCGGGACAGGTCACACAGATACGCAGTATTTT. The chain carries TRBV29-1 and TRBJ2-3; the match to TRBD1 covers 8 bases. The junction had 12 bases not matched to a gene; V was cut back by 8 bases and J by 2 bases. This CDR3 is built from 15 residues. Germline V gene data show CDR1 as SQVTM and CDR2 as ANQGSEA.

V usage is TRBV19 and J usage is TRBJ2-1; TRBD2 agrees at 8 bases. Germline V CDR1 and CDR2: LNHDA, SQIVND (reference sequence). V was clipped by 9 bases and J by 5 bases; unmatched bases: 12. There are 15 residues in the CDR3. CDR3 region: CASKRGGPSDNEQFF. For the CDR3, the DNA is TGTGCCAGCAAACGGGGGGGACCTTCGGACAATGAGCAGTTCTTC.

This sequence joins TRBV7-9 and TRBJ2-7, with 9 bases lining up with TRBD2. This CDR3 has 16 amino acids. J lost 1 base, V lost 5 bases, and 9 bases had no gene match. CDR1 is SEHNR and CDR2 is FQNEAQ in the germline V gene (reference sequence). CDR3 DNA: TGTGCCAGCAGCCAGGATAGCGGGAGCCCTTCCTACGAGCAGTACTTC. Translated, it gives CASSQDSGSPSYEQYF.

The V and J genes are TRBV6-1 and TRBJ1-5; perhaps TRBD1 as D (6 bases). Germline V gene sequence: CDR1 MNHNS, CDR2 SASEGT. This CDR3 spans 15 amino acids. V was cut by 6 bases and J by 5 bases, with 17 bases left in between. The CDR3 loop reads CASRSEGGAYQPQHF. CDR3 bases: TGTGCCAGCAGGTCTGAGGGGGGGGCTTATCAGCCCCAGCATTTT.

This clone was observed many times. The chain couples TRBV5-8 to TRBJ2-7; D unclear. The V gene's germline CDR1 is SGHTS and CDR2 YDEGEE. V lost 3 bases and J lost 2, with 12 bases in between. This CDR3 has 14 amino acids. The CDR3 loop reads CASSSQLGTYEQYF. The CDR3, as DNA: TGTGCCAGCAGCTCCCAGTTGGGTACCTACGAGCAGTACTTC.

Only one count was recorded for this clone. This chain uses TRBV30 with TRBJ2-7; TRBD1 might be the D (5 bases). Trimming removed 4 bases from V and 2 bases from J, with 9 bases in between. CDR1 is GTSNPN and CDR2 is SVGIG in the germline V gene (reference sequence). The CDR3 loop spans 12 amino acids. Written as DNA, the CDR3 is TGTGCCTGGACCAGGGCCGCCTACGAGCAGTACTTC. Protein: CAWTRAAYEQYF.

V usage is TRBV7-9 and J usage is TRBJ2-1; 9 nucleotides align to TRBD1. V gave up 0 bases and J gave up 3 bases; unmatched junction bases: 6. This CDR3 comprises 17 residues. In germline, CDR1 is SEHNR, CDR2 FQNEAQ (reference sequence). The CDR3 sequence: CASSLASQGAIYNEQFF. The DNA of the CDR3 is TGTGCCAGCAGCTTAGCGTCACAGGGGGCTATCTACAATGAGCAGTTCTTC.

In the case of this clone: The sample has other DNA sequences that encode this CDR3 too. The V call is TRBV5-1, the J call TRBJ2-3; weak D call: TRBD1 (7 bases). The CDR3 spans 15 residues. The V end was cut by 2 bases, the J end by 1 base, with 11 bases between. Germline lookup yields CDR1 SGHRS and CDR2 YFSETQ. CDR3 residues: CASSFQGGGTDTQYF. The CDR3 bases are TGCGCCAGCAGCTTCCAGGGGGGTGGCACAGATACGCAGTATTTT. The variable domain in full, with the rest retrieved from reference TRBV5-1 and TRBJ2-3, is KAGVTQTPRYLIKTRGQQVTLSCSPISGHRSVSWYQQTPGQGLQFLFEYFSETQRNKGNFPGRFSGRQFSNSRSEMNVSTLELGDSALYLCASSFQGGGTDTQYFGPGTRLTVL.

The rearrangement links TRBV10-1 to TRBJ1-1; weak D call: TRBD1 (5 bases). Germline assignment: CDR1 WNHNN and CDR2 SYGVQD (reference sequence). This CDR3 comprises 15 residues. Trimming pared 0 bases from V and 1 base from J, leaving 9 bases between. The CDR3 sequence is CASSESLGGNTEAFF. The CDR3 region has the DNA TGCGCCAGCAGTGAGTCGCTGGGGGGGAACACTGAAGCTTTCTTT.

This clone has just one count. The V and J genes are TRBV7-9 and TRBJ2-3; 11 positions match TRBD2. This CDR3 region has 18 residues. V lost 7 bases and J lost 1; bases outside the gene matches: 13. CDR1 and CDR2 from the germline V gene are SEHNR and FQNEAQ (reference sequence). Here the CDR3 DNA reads TGTGCCAGCACCACTACCCAACTAGCGGGAGACCGCACAGATACGCAGTATTTT. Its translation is CASTTTQLAGDRTDTQYF.

The CDR3 loop reads CATSRSNQPQHF. The CDR3 nucleotides read TGTGCCACCAGCCGGAGCAATCAGCCCCAGCATTTT. J is TRBJ1-5 and V is TRBV15; D is undetermined. Germline assignment: CDR1 LNHNV and CDR2 YYDKDF (reference sequence). The CDR3 is 12 residues long. With 5 bases removed from V and 1 base from J, the gap between germline ends came to 3 bases.

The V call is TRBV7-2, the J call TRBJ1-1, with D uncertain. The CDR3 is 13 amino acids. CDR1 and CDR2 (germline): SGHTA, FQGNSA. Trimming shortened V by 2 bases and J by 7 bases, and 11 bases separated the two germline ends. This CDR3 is CASSLQGSSEAFF. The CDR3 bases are TGTGCCAGCAGCTTACAAGGATCGAGTGAAGCTTTCTTT.

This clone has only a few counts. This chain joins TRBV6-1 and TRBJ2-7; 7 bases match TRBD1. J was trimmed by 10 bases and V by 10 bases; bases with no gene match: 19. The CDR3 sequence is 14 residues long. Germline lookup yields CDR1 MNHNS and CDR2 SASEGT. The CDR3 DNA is TGTGCCACCCCCCTGCCGGGACAGAGCTATGGACAGTACTTC. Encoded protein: CATPLPGQSYGQYF.

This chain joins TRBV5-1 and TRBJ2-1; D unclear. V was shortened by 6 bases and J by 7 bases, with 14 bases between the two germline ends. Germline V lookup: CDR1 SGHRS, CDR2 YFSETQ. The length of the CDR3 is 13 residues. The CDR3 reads CASTTPPSNEQFF. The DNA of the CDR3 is TGCGCCAGCACGACTCCGCCATCGAATGAGCAGTTCTTC. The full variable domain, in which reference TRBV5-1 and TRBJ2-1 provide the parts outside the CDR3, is KAGVTQTPRYLIKTRGQQVTLSCSPISGHRSVSWYQQTPGQGLQFLFEYFSETQRNKGNFPGRFSGRQFSNSRSEMNVSTLELGDSALYLCASTTPPSNEQFFGPGTRLTVL.

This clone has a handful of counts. In nucleotides, the CDR3 is TGTGCCAGCAGCTCGGGACAACTGAACACCGGGGAGCTGTTTTTT. The encoded protein is CASSSGQLNTGELFF. The chain is built from TRBV7-9 and TRBJ2-2; D perhaps matches TRBD1 (6 bases). CDR1 is SEHNR, CDR2 FQNEAQ, per germline (reference sequence). The V end was cut by 4 bases, the J end by 1 base, with 10 bases between. The CDR3 is made up of 15 amino acids.

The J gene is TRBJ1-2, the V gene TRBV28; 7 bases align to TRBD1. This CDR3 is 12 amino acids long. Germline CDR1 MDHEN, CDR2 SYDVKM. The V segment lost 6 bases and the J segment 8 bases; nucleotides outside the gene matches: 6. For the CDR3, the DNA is TGTGCCAGCAGCCGCGACAGGGAGGGCTACACCTTC. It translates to CASSRDREGYTF.

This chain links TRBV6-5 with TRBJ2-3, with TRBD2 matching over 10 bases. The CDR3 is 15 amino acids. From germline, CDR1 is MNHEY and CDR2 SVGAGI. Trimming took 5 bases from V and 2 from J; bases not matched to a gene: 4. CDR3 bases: TGTGCCAGCAGTATTGGACTAGCGGTCACAGATACGCAGTATTTT. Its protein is CASSIGLAVTDTQYF.

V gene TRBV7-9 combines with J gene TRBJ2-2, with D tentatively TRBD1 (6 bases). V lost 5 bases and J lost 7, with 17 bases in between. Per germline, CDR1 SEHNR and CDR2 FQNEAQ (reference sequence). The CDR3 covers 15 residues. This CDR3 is CASSTTHRVGGELFF. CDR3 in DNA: TGTGCCAGCAGCACCACCCACAGGGTCGGCGGGGAGCTGTTTTTT.

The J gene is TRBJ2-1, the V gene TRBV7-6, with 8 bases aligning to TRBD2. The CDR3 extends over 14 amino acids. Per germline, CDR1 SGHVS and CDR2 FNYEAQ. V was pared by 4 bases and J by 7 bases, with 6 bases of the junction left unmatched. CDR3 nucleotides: TGTGCCAGCAGCTCCCGTCCTAGCGGGAATGAGCAGTTCTTC. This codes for CASSSRPSGNEQFF.

The DNA for the CDR3 is TGTGCCAGCAGCCGATCAGGAAACTACGAGCAGTACTTC. Protein product: CASSRSGNYEQYF. The J gene is TRBJ2-7, the V gene TRBV6-6; no clear D. The CDR3 totals 13 residues. Germline values: CDR1 MNHNY, CDR2 SVGAGI (reference sequence). V dropped 6 bases and J dropped 3 bases, with 12 bases sitting between them.

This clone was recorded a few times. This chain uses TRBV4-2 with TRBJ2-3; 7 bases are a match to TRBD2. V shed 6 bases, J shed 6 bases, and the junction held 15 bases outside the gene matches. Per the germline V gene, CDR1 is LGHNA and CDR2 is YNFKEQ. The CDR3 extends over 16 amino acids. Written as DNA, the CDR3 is TGTGCCAGCAGTTCAAGGGTGGGCGGGAGTGCGGATACGCAGTATTTT. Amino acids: CASSSRVGGSADTQYF.

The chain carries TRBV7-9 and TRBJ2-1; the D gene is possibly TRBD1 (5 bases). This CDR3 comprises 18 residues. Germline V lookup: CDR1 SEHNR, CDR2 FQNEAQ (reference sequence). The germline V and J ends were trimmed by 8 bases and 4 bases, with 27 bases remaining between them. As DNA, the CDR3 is TGTGCCAGCGGCACAACACCCCCCCAGGGTTGGTATTACAATGAGCAGTTCTTC. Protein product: CASGTTPPQGWYYNEQFF.

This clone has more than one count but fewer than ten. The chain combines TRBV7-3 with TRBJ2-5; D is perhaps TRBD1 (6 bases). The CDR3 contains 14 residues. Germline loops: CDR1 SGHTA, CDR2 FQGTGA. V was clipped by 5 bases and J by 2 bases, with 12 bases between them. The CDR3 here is CASSPTGLQETQYF. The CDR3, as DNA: TGTGCCAGCAGCCCCACAGGGCTTCAAGAGACCCAGTACTTC.

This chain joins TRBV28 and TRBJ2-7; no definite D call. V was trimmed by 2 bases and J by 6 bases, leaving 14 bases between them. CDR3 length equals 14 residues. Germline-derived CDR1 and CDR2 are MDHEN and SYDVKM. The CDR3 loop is CASSLIGFSSEQYF. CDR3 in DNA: TGTGCCAGCAGTTTAATCGGGTTCTCTAGCGAGCAGTACTTC.

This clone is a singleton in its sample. CDR3 residues: CASSPRTGRLLYNEQFF. CDR3 bases: TGTGCCAGCAGCCCAAGGACAGGCCGCTTACTGTACAATGAGCAGTTCTTC. The V and J genes are TRBV7-9 and TRBJ2-1, with 7 positions matching TRBD1. The CDR3 totals 17 residues. CDR1 is SEHNR and CDR2 is FQNEAQ in the germline V gene (reference sequence). V shed 5 bases, J shed 4 bases, and the junction held 14 bases outside the gene matches.